This T cell receptor (beta chain) was recorded in a study of neurological immune-mediated disorders. General study results and limits: Expanded clones shared no CDR3 amino acid sequences across subjects, suggesting private repertoires in all groups. The study found the most TCR clonal expansion in HTLV-1-associated myelopathy and the least in multiple sclerosis, below healthy controls.

Specified time point: longitudinal time-point 1 (baseline). PBMCs numbering 2 million and stored at -80 C yielded the unsorted libraries. Per the germline V gene, CDR1 is SGHDN and CDR2 is FVKESK. V shed 3 bases and J shed 4 bases, with 12 bases lying between them. This CDR3 contains 14 residues. Using its own MiXCR run on the 5' RACE reads, TCRdb lists one record per CDR3 protein. The data show around 69,000 distinct CDR3 sequences, roughly 10% seen once. This clonotype appeared many times. Its antigen is currently unknown. The specimen sequenced was PBMCs. This clonotype was obtained from a man in his thirties or forties in good health. The chain employs TRBV14 and TRBJ1-1; a possible D gene is TRBD1 (5 bases). CDR3 loop: CASSQWGEGTEAFF. In DNA, the CDR3 is TGTGCCAGCAGCCAGTGGGGGGAAGGCACTGAAGCTTTCTTT. The full variable domain, rest sourced from reference TRBV14 and TRBJ1-1, is EAGVTQFPSHSVIEKGQTVTLRCDPISGHDNLYWYRRVMGKEIKFLLHFVKESKQDESGMPNNRFLAERTGGTYSTLKVQPAELEDSGVYFCASSQWGEGTEAFFGQGTRLTVV.